A selection of T cell receptor beta chains follows, all from one sample in a study of response to subunit inactivated influenza vaccine. TCRdb processed the RT-PCR reads anew with MiXCR; each CDR3 protein has one entry. The sample contains fewer than 200,000 distinct CDR3 sequences, around 9% of which appear only once. This specimen was non-naive T cells sorted from PBMCs, taken on the day of vaccination. The origin of the receptors is a man aged 50 to 59 who received an inactivated influenza vaccine. The CDR3 runs from the conserved cysteine through the conserved F or W. The order of the fields is V gene, J gene, CDR3 protein.

V: TRBV6-5; J: TRBJ1-1; CDR3: CASSSSSGLNTEAFF
V: TRBV19; J: TRBJ2-2; CDR3: CASSGPNTGELFF
V: TRBV27; J: TRBJ2-7; CDR3: CASSRAPSGGTYEQYF
V: TRBV4-2; J: TRBJ2-2; CDR3: CASSRASGGLNTGELFF
V: TRBV12-3/TRBV12-4; J: TRBJ2-7; CDR3: CASSSLVSYQRREQYF
V: TRBV20-1; J: TRBJ2-1; CDR3: CSASSAGRSGTSGSYNEQFF
V: TRBV18; J: TRBJ2-3; CDR3: CASSQRQGDTQYF
V: TRBV5-1; J: TRBJ2-5; CDR3: CASSLEGLQKKYF
V: TRBV20-1; J: TRBJ2-7; CDR3: CSARPYLGTSGLAYEQYF
V: TRBV14; J: TRBJ1-2; CDR3: CASSRGLWDYGYTF
V: TRBV12-3/TRBV12-4; J: TRBJ2-1; CDR3: CASSLDGGAGREFF
V: TRBV6-4; J: TRBJ2-3; CDR3: CASSESRGATDTQYF
V: TRBV20-1; J: TRBJ2-3; CDR3: CSAIPTGPTDTQYF
V: TRBV5-4; J: TRBJ2-1; CDR3: CASSLQGGDEQFF
V: TRBV28; J: TRBJ1-2; CDR3: CASSLLRTGYGYTF
V: TRBV5-1; J: TRBJ2-1; CDR3: CASSIQGMNEQFF